A single sample is the source of the 32 T cell receptor beta chains below, sequenced in a study of human T cells and chemical hapten exposure. Described time point: healthy volunteer bleed at 6 weeks. The study extracted total RNA from unfractionated whole blood. TCRdb used MiXCR to reprocess the RACE reads, holding one entry per CDR3 protein. The sample has 60,000 to 80,000 distinct CDR3 sequences, under 7.5% seen once. The specimen was whole blood. Source of these receptors: a female donor in good health. Some clones in this sample may be carry-over from other donors' samples.

There are a few counts of this clonotype. The chain links TRBV28 to TRBJ2-1; D possibly corresponds to TRBD1 (6 bases). The germline V gene encodes CDR1 MDHEN and CDR2 SYDVKM. V was shortened by 8 bases and J by 6 bases, with 11 bases between the two germline ends. This CDR3 has 12 amino acids. DNA of the CDR3: TGTGCCAGCGGGCGAGGGGGCAATGAGCAGTTCTTC. Translated: CASGRGGNEQFF.

The chain links TRBV5-1 to TRBJ1-1; D is unclear. Trimming took 5 bases from V and 2 from J, leaving 10 bases between them. The germline gives CDR1 SGHRS, CDR2 YFSETQ. The CDR3 runs 13 residues. CDR3 amino acids: CASSMHLNTEAFF. The CDR3 coding sequence is TGCGCCAGCAGTATGCACCTCAACACTGAAGCTTTCTTT.

This clonotype was seen many times. One junction end disagrees with the germline gene, perhaps due to a read error. The J gene is TRBJ1-1, the V gene TRBV29-1; D ambiguous. The CDR3 covers 12 residues. The germline CDR1 and CDR2 sequences are SQVTM and ANQGSEA. DNA of the CDR3: TGCAGCGTTAAAGAAGCCGGGGCTGAAGCTTTCTTT. Translation gives CSVKEAGAEAFF.

The J gene is TRBJ2-1, the V gene TRBV7-3; D is unresolved. The CDR3 is 13 residues long. Trimming removed 2 bases at V and 0 bases at J, with 2 bases between. From germline, CDR1 is SGHTA and CDR2 FQGTGA. CDR3 sequence: CASSLYSYNEQFF. CDR3 DNA sequence: TGTGCCAGCAGCTTATACTCCTACAATGAGCAGTTCTTC.

This clonotype came up many times. The rearrangement uses TRBV27 and TRBJ2-1, with D hard to call. Trimming removed 8 bases at V and 3 bases at J, with 5 bases between. Per germline, CDR1 MNHEY and CDR2 SMNVEV (reference sequence). CDR3 length: 11 amino acids. In nucleotides, the CDR3 is TGTGCCAGCCGGAGCTACAATGAGCAGTTCTTC. Amino acids: CASRSYNEQFF.

There are many counts of this clonotype. V is TRBV6-5 and J is TRBJ1-6; D ambiguous. The CDR3 extends over 17 amino acids. Trimming took off 0 bases at V and 6 bases at J, with 15 bases between the two ends. The germline gives CDR1 MNHEY, CDR2 SVGAGI. CDR3 nucleotides: TGTGCCAGCAGTTACTCGAAAACAGCGCGGGCTAATTCACCCCTCCACTTT. Translation: CASSYSKTARANSPLHF.

The V and J genes are TRBV2 and TRBJ2-1; 9 bases match TRBD2. V was clipped by 7 bases and J by 1 base; unmatched bases: 5. The germline V gene encodes CDR1 SNHLY and CDR2 FYNNEI. CDR3 length equals 15 residues. CDR3 residues: CASMATSGSYNEQFF. CDR3 bases: TGTGCCAGCATGGCGACTAGCGGATCCTACAATGAGCAGTTCTTC.

At least ten counts were recorded for this clonotype. This chain uses TRBV7-2 with TRBJ2-4; D might be TRBD1 (6 bases). V was shortened by 1 base and J by 15 bases, with 16 bases between the two germline ends. The CDR3 is 13 amino acids. Germline loops: CDR1 SGHTA, CDR2 FQGNSA. CDR3 in amino acids: CASSLGVQGVRYF. CDR3 nucleotides: TGTGCCAGCAGCTTAGGGGTACAGGGCGTTCGGTACTTC.

To note about this clonotype: With a much larger clone just one base away, this may be a read error. This chain uses TRBV29-1 with TRBJ2-3, with TRBD1 matching over 8 bases. Per germline, CDR1 SQVTM and CDR2 ANQGSEA. The CDR3 contains 12 residues. CDR3 coding DNA: TGCAGCACACGGACAGGGCCAGATACGCGGTATTTT. It encodes CSTRTGPDTRYF.

This clonotype was counted at least ten times. The chain combines TRBV5-1 with TRBJ2-7; tentatively, D is TRBD2 (5 bases). Trimming pared 0 bases from V and 6 bases from J, leaving 13 bases between. The CDR3 length is 14 residues. The germline gives CDR1 SGHRS, CDR2 YFSETQ. CDR3 sequence (DNA): TGCGCCAGCAGCTTGGAAGGACGGGGATCCGAGCAGTACTTC. Translated, it gives CASSLEGRGSEQYF.

In its sample, this clonotype ranks as medium-sized. This sequence joins TRBV10-2 and TRBJ1-5; D uncertain. Trimming shortened V by 0 bases and J by 0 bases, and 9 bases separated the two germline ends. This CDR3 comprises 16 residues. Germline V gene data show CDR1 as WSHSY and CDR2 as SAAADI. CDR3 loop: CASSESPGNSNQPQHF. CDR3 bases: TGCGCCAGCAGTGAGTCTCCAGGCAATAGCAATCAGCCCCAGCATTTT.

On this clonotype itself: The conserved phenylalanine or tryptophan normally closing the CDR3 is absent here, so this likely arose from a read error. V and J are TRBV6-2 or TRBV6-3 and TRBJ2-4; TRBD2 agrees at 7 bases. Germline V lookup: CDR1 MNHEY, CDR2 SVGEGT. V was pared by 0 bases and J by 3 bases, with 2 bases of the junction left unmatched. The CDR3 runs 15 residues. CDR3 sequence: CASSYSPSGKNIQYS. In nucleotides, the CDR3 is TGTGCCAGCAGTTACTCGCCTAGCGGCAAAAACATTCAGTACTCC.

In its sample, this clonotype was seen many times. V gene TRBV28 combines with J gene TRBJ2-5, with 7 nucleotides matching TRBD1. J was trimmed by 2 bases and V by 5 bases; bases with no gene match: 5. The germline V gene encodes CDR1 MDHEN and CDR2 SYDVKM. The CDR3 totals 14 residues. CDR3 sequence reads: CASSLFRGQETQYF. The CDR3, as DNA: TGTGCCAGCAGTCTCTTCAGGGGGCAAGAGACCCAGTACTTC.

This clonotype was counted at least ten times. A junction boundary mismatches the germline segment, possibly from a read error. V gene TRBV12-3 or TRBV12-4 combines with J gene TRBJ2-7; TRBD2 agrees at 16 bases. This CDR3 is 13 amino acids long. CDR3 bases: TGTGCCAGCACGACGGGACTAGCGGGAGGGCCTAACTTC. This sequence encodes CASTTGLAGGPNF.

This clonotype was detected only a few times. The chain links TRBV20-1 to TRBJ2-3, with D hard to call. The CDR3 is 13 amino acids. The ends were cut back, 0 bases at V and 8 bases at J, with 12 bases in the middle. The germline V gene has CDR1 DFQATT and CDR2 SNEGSKA (reference sequence). CDR3 in DNA: TGCAGTGCTAGAGAGCTAGGGTTGGTTACGCAGTATTTT. Translated: CSARELGLVTQYF.

In this sample, this clonotype turned up many times. The rearrangement uses TRBV4-1 and TRBJ1-2, with D possibly TRBD1 on 5 matching bases. The CDR3 contains 14 residues. The germline V gene has CDR1 MGHRA and CDR2 YSYEKL. Trimming removed 3 bases from V and 8 bases from J, with 16 bases in between. The chain's CDR3 is CASSHFIWGAGYTF. The DNA of the CDR3 is TGCGCCAGCAGCCATTTTATATGGGGCGCAGGCTACACCTTC.

This clonotype was seen at least ten times. The V gene is TRBV28, the J gene TRBJ2-4; D unclear. This CDR3 is built from 18 residues. V lost 1 base and J 1 base, leaving 17 bases between the germline ends. Germline-derived CDR1 and CDR2 are MDHEN and SYDVKM. The CDR3 region is CASSLSPWRDSAKNIQYF. CDR3 DNA sequence: TGTGCCAGCAGTTTATCTCCGTGGAGAGATTCGGCCAAAAACATTCAGTACTTC.

In this sample, this clonotype turned up a few times. This chain links TRBV6-2 or TRBV6-3 with TRBJ2-3; 7 bases are shared with TRBD2. The germline V gene has CDR1 MNHEY and CDR2 SVGEGT. The CDR3 is made up of 16 amino acids. V gave up 7 bases and J gave up 4 bases; unmatched junction bases: 14. CDR3 sequence reads: CASNLQASGGADTQYF. Written as DNA, the CDR3 is TGTGCCAGCAATTTACAAGCTAGCGGTGGGGCAGATACGCAGTATTTT.

Comments on this clonotype: A read error may explain this, as a much larger clone is one base away. J is TRBJ2-1 and V is TRBV20-1; D tentatively reads TRBD1 or TRBD2 (5 bases each). V lost 0 bases to trimming and J lost 6 bases, with 15 bases between them. CDR1 and CDR2 (germline): DFQATT, SNEGSKA (reference sequence). There are 15 residues in the CDR3. The CDR3, as DNA: TGCAGTGCTAGAGATCCGGGACCAGGGCGCAATGAGCAGTTCTTC. Amino acid sequence: CSARDPGPGRNEQFF.

This clonotype appeared many times. The V and J genes are TRBV6-1 and TRBJ1-5; D perhaps matches TRBD1 (6 bases). The CDR3 is 13 amino acids. V was pared by 6 bases and J by 5 bases, with 11 bases between. Germline CDR1 is MNHNS and CDR2 is SASEGT. The CDR3 DNA follows: TGTGCCAGCAGAAGGGGGGCAGATCAGCCCCAGCATTTT. Translated: CASRRGADQPQHF.

This clonotype has a handful of counts. J is TRBJ2-3 and V is TRBV20-1, with 10 bases identical to TRBD2. Germline V gene data show CDR1 as DFQATT and CDR2 as SNEGSKA (reference sequence). The CDR3 has 16 amino acids. V dropped 0 bases and J dropped 5; count of bases not matched to a gene: 8. DNA of the CDR3: TGCAGTGCTAGAGATTGGCTAGCGGGAGTGGGAGATACGCAGTATTTT. Translated, it gives CSARDWLAGVGDTQYF.

Ten or more counts support this clonotype. This chain links TRBV6-2 or TRBV6-3 with TRBJ2-5; 10 bases match TRBD2. V gave up 1 base and J gave up 3 bases; unmatched junction bases: 5. CDR1 and CDR2 (germline): MNHEY, SVGEGT. This CDR3 is 16 amino acids long. CDR3 amino acids: CASSYYRLAGEETQYF. The CDR3 DNA sequence: TGTGCCAGCAGTTACTATCGGCTAGCGGGAGAAGAGACCCAGTACTTC.

This clonotype has only a few counts. The chain has TRBV5-4 and TRBJ1-1, with D tentatively TRBD1 (5 bases). V gave up 2 bases and J gave up 3 bases, with 11 bases separating them. The germline V gene encodes CDR1 SGHNT and CDR2 YYREEE (reference sequence). The CDR3 contains 14 residues. The CDR3 region is CASSFRGTDTEAFF. CDR3 sequence (DNA): TGTGCCAGCAGCTTTAGAGGGACCGACACTGAAGCTTTCTTT.

There are many counts of this clonotype. The chain carries TRBV7-9 and TRBJ2-6, with TRBD2 as a possible D gene (5 bases). Per the germline V gene, CDR1 is SEHNR and CDR2 is FQNEAQ (reference sequence). The V and J ends lost 1 base and 1 base respectively, with 8 bases between them. The CDR3 spans 16 residues. The CDR3 sequence: CASSLGEGSGANVLTF. The CDR3 DNA sequence: TGTGCCAGCAGCTTAGGAGAGGGATCTGGGGCCAACGTCCTGACTTTC.

This clonotype was seen at least ten times. The CDR3 DNA sequence: TGCAGTGCTAGAGTCGGGGACAGTCCTCTCGAGCAGTACTTC. Its translation is CSARVGDSPLEQYF. The rearrangement joins TRBV20-1 to TRBJ2-7; 7 nucleotides match TRBD1. The V gene's germline CDR1 is DFQATT and CDR2 SNEGSKA (reference sequence). V shed 1 base, J shed 6 bases, and the junction held 9 bases outside the gene matches. CDR3 length equals 14 residues.

The J gene is TRBJ2-3, the V gene TRBV9, with a tentative D call TRBD2 (6 bases). V was pared by 3 bases and J by 6 bases, with 11 bases between. Per the germline V gene, CDR1 is SGDLS and CDR2 is YYNGEE. The CDR3 is made up of 13 amino acids. The CDR3 nucleotides read TGTGCCAGCAGCGCCCCCCTAGCGGATACGCAGTATTTT. The encoded protein is CASSAPLADTQYF.

This clonotype appeared once. This is likely a read error, given that the CDR3 carries no conserved phenylalanine or tryptophan at its end. The V call is TRBV6-6, the J call TRBJ2-7; D gene uncertain. CDR3 size: 14 residues. The germline V gene encodes CDR1 MNHNY and CDR2 SVGAGI (reference sequence). V was clipped by 6 bases and J by 2 bases, with 14 bases between them. CDR3 residues: CASRMDGITYEQYS. CDR3 DNA: TGTGCCAGCAGGATGGACGGAATCACCTACGAGCAGTACTCC.

This clonotype was seen a few times. This chain joins TRBV6-5 and TRBJ2-2; tentative D call: TRBD1 (6 bases). The V and J ends lost 6 bases and 7 bases respectively, with 12 bases between them. This CDR3 is 13 amino acids long. Germline lookup yields CDR1 MNHEY and CDR2 SVGAGI. DNA for the CDR3: TGTGCCAGCAGCTACAGGGTTGTCGGGGAGCTGTTTTTT. This codes for CASSYRVVGELFF.

This clonotype was seen at least ten times. V is TRBV2 and J is TRBJ1-1; a possible D gene is TRBD1 (5 bases). The germline gives CDR1 SNHLY, CDR2 FYNNEI. Trimming cost V 6 bases and J 0 bases, with 17 bases left between them. The CDR3 sequence is 16 residues long. Written as DNA, the CDR3 is TGTGCCAGCAGGGGGTTGGGGGACTTCATGAACACTGAAGCTTTCTTT. Residues: CASRGLGDFMNTEAFF.

This clonotype was counted at least ten times. The V call is TRBV28, the J call TRBJ1-1, with unresolved D. This CDR3 has 14 amino acids. Trimming took off 2 bases at V and 0 bases at J, with 7 bases between the two ends. Germline assignment: CDR1 MDHEN and CDR2 SYDVKM. DNA for the CDR3: TGTGCCAGCAGTTTAGAGGTCGTGAACACTGAAGCTTTCTTT. It is translated as CASSLEVVNTEAFF.

This clonotype was recorded at least ten times. This chain connects TRBV20-1 to TRBJ2-3; D may be TRBD1 (6 bases). In germline, CDR1 is DFQATT, CDR2 SNEGSKA (reference sequence). There are 12 residues in the CDR3. V lost 5 bases and J 3 bases, leaving 9 bases between the germline ends. The DNA of the CDR3 is TGCAGTGCTGTACAGGGAACAGATACGCAGTATTTT. This codes for CSAVQGTDTQYF.

This chain's CDR3 is CASSLGPGASHNEQFF. The CDR3 bases are TGTGCCAGCAGCCTGGGCCCGGGGGCCAGCCACAATGAGCAGTTCTTC. The gene calls are TRBV11-3 and TRBJ2-1, with D perhaps being TRBD1 or TRBD2 (6 bases each). Germline V gives CDR1 SGHNT, CDR2 YENEEA. Deletions cut 5 bases from V and 5 bases from J, with 19 bases between. The length of the CDR3 is 16 residues.